This T cell receptor beta chain was recovered during a study of T-cell memory formation after mild COVID-19. TCRdb redid the calling of the 5' RACE reads with MiXCR, one entry per CDR3 protein. This sample has around 200,000 distinct CDR3 sequences, with around a fifth found just once. This clonotype was detected many times. Between the trimmed V and J ends, which lost 2 bases and 6 bases, there was a span of 8 bases. The CDR3 totals 12 residues. Per germline, CDR1 MNHEY and CDR2 SMNVEV (reference sequence). V usage is TRBV27 and J usage is TRBJ2-7; D gene uncertain. Sequences were obtained from PBMCs or a T cell subset sorted from them (not recorded which). This sequence originates from an adult woman who had mild COVID-19 (a few samples of this study predate the infection). Cell type and time point are not known. The CDR3 sequence is CASSLPGGEQYF. CDR3 in DNA: TGTGCCAGCAGTTTACCCGGCGGCGAGCAGTACTTC.